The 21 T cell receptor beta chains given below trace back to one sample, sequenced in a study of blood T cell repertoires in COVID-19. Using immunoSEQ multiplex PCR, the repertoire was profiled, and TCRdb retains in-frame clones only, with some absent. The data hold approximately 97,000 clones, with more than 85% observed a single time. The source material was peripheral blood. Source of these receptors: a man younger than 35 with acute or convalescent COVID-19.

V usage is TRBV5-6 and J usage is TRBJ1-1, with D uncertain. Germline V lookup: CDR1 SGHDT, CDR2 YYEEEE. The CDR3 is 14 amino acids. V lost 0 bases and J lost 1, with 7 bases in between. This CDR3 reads CASSLERRNTEAFF. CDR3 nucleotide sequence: TGTGCCAGCAGCTTGGAACGGAGGAACACTGAAGCTTTCTTT.

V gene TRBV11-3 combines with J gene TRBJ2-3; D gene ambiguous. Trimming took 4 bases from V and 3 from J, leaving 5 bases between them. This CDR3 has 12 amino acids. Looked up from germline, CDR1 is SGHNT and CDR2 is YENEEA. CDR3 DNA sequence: TGTGCCAGCAGCTCAGGTACAGATACGCAGTATTTT. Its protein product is CASSSGTDTQYF.

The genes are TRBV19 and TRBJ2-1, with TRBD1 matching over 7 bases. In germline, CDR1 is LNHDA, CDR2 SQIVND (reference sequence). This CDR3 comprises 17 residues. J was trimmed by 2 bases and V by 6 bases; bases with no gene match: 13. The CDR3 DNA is TGTGCCAGTAGCAATCTTAGGGGGCCCAGGACCTACAATGAGCAGTTCTTC. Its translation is CASSNLRGPRTYNEQFF.

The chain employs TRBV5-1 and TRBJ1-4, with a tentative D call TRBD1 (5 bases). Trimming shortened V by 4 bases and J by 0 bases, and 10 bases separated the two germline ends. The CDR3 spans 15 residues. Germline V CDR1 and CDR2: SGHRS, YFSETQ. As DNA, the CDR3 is TGCGCCAGCAGCCCCCGGGGGACAACTAATGAAAAACTGTTTTTT. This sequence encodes CASSPRGTTNEKLFF.

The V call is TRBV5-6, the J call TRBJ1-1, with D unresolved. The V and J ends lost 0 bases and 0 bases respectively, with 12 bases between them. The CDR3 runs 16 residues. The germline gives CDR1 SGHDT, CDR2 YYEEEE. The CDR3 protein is CASSLVAGQMNTEAFF. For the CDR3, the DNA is TGTGCCAGCAGCTTGGTGGCAGGCCAGATGAACACTGAAGCTTTCTTT. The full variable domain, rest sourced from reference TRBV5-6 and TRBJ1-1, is DAGVTQSPTHLIKTRGQQVTLRCSPKSGHDTVSWYQQALGQGPQFIFQYYEEEERQRGNFPDRFSGHQFPNYSSELNVNALLLGDSALYLCASSLVAGQMNTEAFFGQGTRLTVV.

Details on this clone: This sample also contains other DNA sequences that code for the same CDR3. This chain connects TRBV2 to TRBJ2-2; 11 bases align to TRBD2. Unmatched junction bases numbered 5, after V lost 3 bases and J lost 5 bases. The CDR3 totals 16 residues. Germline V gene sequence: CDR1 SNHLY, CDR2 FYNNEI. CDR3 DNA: TGTGCCAGCAGTGAGCTAGCGGGAGGATCTACCGGGGAGCTGTTTTTT. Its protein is CASSELAGGSTGELFF.

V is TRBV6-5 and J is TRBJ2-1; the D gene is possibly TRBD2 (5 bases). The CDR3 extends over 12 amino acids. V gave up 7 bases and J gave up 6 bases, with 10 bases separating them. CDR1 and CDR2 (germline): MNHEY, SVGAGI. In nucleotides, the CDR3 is TGTGCCAGCACGAGAGGAGGCAATGAGCAGTTCTTC. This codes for CASTRGGNEQFF.

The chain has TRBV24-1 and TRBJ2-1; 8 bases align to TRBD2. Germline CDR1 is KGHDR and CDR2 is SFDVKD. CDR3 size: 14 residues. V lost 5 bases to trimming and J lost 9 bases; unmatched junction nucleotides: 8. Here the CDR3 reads CATSAEREPGEQFF. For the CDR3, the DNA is TGTGCCACCAGTGCCGAGCGGGAGCCCGGTGAGCAGTTCTTC.

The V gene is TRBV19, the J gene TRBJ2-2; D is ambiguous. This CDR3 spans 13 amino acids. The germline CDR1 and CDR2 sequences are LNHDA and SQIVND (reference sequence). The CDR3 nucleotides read TGTGCTTCAAACTTGCTTACGACCGGGGAGCTGTTTTTT. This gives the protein CASNLLTTGELFF.

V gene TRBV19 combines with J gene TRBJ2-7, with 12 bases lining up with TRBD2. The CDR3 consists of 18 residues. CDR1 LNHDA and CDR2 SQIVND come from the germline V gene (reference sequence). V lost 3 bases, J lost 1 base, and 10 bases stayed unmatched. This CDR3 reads CASSMVLAGGDHSYEQYF. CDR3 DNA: TGTGCCAGTAGTATGGTACTAGCGGGGGGCGACCATTCCTACGAGCAGTACTTC. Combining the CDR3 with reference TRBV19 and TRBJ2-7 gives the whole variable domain DGGITQSPKYLFRKEGQNVTLSCEQNLNHDAMYWYRQDPGQGLRLIYYSQIVNDFQKGDIAEGYSVSREKKESFPLTVTSAQKNPTAFYLCASSMVLAGGDHSYEQYFGPGTRLTVT.

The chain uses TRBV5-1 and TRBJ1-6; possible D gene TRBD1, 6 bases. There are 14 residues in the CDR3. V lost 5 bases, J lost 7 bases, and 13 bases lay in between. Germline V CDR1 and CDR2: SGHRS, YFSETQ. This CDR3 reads CASSLQGGNSPLHF. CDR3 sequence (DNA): TGCGCCAGCAGTCTACAGGGTGGGAATTCACCCCTCCACTTT.

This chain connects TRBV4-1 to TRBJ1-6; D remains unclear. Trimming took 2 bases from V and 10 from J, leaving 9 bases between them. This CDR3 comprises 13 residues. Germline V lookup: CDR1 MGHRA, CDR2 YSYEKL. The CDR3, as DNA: TGCGCCAGCAGCCAATTGGGCCTCTCACCCCTCCACTTT. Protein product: CASSQLGLSPLHF.

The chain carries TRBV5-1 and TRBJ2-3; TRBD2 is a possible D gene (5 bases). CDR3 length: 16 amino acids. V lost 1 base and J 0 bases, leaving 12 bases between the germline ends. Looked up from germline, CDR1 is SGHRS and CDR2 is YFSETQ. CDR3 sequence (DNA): TGCGCCAGCAGCTTGAGGGCGGGCTTTAGCACAGATACGCAGTATTTT. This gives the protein CASSLRAGFSTDTQYF. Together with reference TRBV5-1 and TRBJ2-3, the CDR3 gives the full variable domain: KAGVTQTPRYLIKTRGQQVTLSCSPISGHRSVSWYQQTPGQGLQFLFEYFSETQRNKGNFPGRFSGRQFSNSRSEMNVSTLELGDSALYLCASSLRAGFSTDTQYFGPGTRLTVL.

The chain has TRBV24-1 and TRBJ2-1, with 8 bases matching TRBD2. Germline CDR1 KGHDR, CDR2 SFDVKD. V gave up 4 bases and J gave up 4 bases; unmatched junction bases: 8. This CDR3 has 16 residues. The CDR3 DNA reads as TGTGCCACCAGTGACACACTAGCGGCCCTTTACAATGAGCAGTTCTTC. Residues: CATSDTLAALYNEQFF.

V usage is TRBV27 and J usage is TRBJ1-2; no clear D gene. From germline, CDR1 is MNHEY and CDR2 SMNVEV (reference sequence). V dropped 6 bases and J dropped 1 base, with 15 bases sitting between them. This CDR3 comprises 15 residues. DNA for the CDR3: TGTGCCAGCAGCGCCGGACGGGGTTATAACTATGGCTACACCTTC. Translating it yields CASSAGRGYNYGYTF.

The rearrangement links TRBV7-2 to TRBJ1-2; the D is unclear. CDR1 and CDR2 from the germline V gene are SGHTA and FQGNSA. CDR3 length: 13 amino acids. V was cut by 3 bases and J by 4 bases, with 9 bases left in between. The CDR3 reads CASSFFGPYGYTF. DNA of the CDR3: TGTGCCAGCAGCTTTTTTGGCCCCTATGGCTACACCTTC.

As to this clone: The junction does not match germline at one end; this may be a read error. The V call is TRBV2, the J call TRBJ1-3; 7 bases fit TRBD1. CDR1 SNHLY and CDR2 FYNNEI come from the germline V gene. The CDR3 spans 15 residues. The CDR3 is CASSAQAIQVPGQIF. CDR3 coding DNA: TGTGCCAGCAGTGCTCAAGCAATTCAAGTCCCGGGACAGATCTTT. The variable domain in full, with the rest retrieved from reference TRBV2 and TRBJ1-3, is EPEVTQTPSHQVTQMGQEVILRCVPISNHLYFYWYRQILGQKVEFLVSFYNNEISEKSEIFDDQFSVERPDGSNFTLKIRSTKLEDSAMYFCASSAQAIQVPGQIFGEGSWLTVV.

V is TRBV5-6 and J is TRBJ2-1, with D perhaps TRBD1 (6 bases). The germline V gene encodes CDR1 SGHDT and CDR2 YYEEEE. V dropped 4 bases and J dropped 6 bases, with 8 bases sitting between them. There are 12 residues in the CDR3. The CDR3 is CASSRGSNEQFF. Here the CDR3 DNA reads TGTGCCAGCAGCAGGGGGTCCAATGAGCAGTTCTTC.

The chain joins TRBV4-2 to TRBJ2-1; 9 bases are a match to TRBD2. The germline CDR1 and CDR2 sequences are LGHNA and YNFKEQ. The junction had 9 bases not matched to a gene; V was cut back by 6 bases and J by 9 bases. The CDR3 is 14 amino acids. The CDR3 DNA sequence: TGTGCCAGCAGGATAGCGGGGGCCCGAGGTGAGCAGTTCTTC. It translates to CASRIAGARGEQFF.

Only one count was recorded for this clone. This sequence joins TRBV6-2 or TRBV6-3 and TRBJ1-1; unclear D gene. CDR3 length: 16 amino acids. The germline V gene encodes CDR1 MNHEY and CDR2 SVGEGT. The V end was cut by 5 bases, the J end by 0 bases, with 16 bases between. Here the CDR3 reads CASSRRTAPLNTEAFF. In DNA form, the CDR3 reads TGTGCCAGCAGTCGCAGGACTGCCCCCCTGAACACTGAAGCTTTCTTT.

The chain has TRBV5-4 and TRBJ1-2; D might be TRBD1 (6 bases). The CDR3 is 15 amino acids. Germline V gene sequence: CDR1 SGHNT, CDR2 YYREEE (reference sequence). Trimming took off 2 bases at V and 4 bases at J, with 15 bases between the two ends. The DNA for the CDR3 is TGTGCCAGCAGCTTCCGCGGACAGATCGTCTATGGCTACACCTTC. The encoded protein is CASSFRGQIVYGYTF. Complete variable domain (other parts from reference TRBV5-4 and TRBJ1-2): ETGVTQSPTHLIKTRGQQVTLRCSSQSGHNTVSWYQQALGQGPQFIFQYYREEENGRGNFPPRFSGLQFPNYSSELNVNALELDDSALYLCASSFRGQIVYGYTFGSGTRLTVV.